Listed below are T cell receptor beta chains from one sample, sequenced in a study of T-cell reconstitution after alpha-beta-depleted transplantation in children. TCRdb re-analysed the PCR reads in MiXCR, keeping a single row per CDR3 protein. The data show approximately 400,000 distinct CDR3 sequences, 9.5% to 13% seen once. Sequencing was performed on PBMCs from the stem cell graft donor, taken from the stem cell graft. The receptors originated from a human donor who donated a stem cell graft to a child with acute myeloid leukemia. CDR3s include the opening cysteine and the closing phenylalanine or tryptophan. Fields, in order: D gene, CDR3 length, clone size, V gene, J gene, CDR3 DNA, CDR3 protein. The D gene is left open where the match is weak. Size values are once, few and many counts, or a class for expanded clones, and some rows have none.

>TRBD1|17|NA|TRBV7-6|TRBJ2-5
TGTGCCAGCAGCTTATGGTTTGGGGACAGGGGTAAAGAGACCCAGTACTTC
CASSLWFGDRGKETQYF
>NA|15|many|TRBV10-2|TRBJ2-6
TGCGCCAGCAGGACGTTCCAATCTGGGGCCAACGTCCTGACTTTC
CASRTFQSGANVLTF
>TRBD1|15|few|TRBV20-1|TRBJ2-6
TGCGCCTGGGACAGGGCCTTCTCTGGGGCCAACGTCCTGACTTTC
CAWDRAFSGANVLTF
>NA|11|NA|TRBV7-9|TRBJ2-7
TGTGTCAGCAGCCCAAGCTACGAGCAGTACTTC
CVSSPSYEQYF
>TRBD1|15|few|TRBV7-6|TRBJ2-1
TGTGCCAGCAGCTTGACCGGGACAGGGAGGAATGAGCAGTTCTTC
CASSLTGTGRNEQFF
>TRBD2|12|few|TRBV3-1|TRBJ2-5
TGTGCCAGCAGCCAAGATGGGGGGGCCCAGTACTTC
CASSQDGGAQYF
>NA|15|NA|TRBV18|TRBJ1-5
TGTGCCAGCTCACCCCGGGGCAGCCCCGATCAGCCCCAGCATTTT
CASSPRGSPDQPQHF
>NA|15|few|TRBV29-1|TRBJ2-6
TGCAGCGTTGTAGCGGAGCTCTCTGGGGCCAACGTCCTGACTTTC
CSVVAELSGANVLTF
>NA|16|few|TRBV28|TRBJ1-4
TGTGCCAGCAGTTTTGAGTCAGTAGCAACTAATGAAAAACTGTTTTTT
CASSFESVATNEKLFF
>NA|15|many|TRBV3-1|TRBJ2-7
TGTGCCAGCAGCCAAGATGTCGGGTTCTCTTACGAGCAGTACTTC
CASSQDVGFSYEQYF
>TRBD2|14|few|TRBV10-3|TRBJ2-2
TGTGCCATCAGTGAGAGCGGGGGTTACGGGGAGCTGTTTTTT
CAISESGGYGELFF
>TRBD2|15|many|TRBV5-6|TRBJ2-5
TGTGCCAGCAGCACGACTAGCGGGGGGCAAGAGACCCAGTACTTC
CASSTTSGGQETQYF
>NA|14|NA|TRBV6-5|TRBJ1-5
TGTGCCAGCAGTTACTCGAGTTCGAATCAGCCCCAGCATTTT
CASSYSSSNQPQHF
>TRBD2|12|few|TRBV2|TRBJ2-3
TGTGCCAGCACCTCGGGAGGGGATACGCAGTATTTT
CASTSGGDTQYF
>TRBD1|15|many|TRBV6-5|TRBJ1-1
TGTGCCAGCAGTTACTCACAGGGGCAGGGCACTGAAGCTTTCTTT
CASSYSQGQGTEAFF
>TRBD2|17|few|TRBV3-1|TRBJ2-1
TGTGCCAGCAGCAAAGATGGAGCGGGGAGCTCCTACAATGAGCAGTTCTTC
CASSKDGAGSSYNEQFF
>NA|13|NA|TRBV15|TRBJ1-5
TGTGCCACCAGCAGAGATTCGAGTCAGCCCCAGCATTTT
CATSRDSSQPQHF
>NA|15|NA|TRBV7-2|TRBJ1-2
TGTGCCAGCAGCCCCCGGTGGCAAGATAACTATGGCTACACCTTC
CASSPRWQDNYGYTF
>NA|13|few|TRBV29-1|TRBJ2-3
TGCAGCGTTGTGAAGCCTAGCACAGATACGCAGTATTTT
CSVVKPSTDTQYF
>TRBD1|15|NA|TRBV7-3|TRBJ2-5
TGTGCCAGCAGCTTATTAGGGGGCGTCGGAGAGACCCAGTACTTC
CASSLLGGVGETQYF
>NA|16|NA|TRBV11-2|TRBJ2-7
TGTGCCAGCAGCTTAGATACCGGGACCACCGCCTACGAGCAGTACTTC
CASSLDTGTTAYEQYF
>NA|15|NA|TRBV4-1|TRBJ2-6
TGCGCCAGCAGCCAAGACTTTCCTGGGGCCAACGGCCTGACTTTC
CASSQDFPGANGLTF
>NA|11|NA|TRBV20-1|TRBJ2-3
TGCAGTGCTGAAAGAGCGGATACGCAGTATTTT
CSAERADTQYF
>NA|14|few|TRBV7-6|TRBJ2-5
TGTGCCAGCAGCTTAGAAGGGAATTGGGAGACCCAGTACTTC
CASSLEGNWETQYF
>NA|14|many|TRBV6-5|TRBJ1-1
TGTGCCAGCAGTTACTCGATGGGGGGCACTGAAGCTTTCTTT
CASSYSMGGTEAFF
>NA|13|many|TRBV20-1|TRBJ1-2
TGCAGTGCTAGAAAATCGGGGAACTATGGCTACACCTTC
CSARKSGNYGYTF
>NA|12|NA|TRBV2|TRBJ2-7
TGTGCCAGCAGTCAGGACCGGCGGGAGCAGTACTTC
CASSQDRREQYF
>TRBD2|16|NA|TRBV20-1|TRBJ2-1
TGCAGTGCTAGATCGGGGCGGACTAGCGGGAGTAATGAGCAGTTCTTC
CSARSGRTSGSNEQFF
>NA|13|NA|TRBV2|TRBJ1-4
TGTGCCAGCTTCCGCCAACTTAATGAAAAACTGTTTTTT
CASFRQLNEKLFF
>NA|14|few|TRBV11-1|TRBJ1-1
TGTGCCAGCAGCTCAAATTTCTTGAACACTGAAGCTTTCTTT
CASSSNFLNTEAFF
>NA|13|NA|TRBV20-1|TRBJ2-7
TGCAGTGCTAGCCCCACCCGGTCTGGCGAGCAGTACTTC
CSASPTRSGEQYF
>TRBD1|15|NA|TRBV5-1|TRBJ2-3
TGCGCCAGCAGCTGGGGGACAGGGTATAGAGATACGCAGTATTTT
CASSWGTGYRDTQYF
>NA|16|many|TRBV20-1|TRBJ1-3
TGCAGTGCTAGAGATTTTAGGACAGACGCTGGAAACACCATATATTTT
CSARDFRTDAGNTIYF
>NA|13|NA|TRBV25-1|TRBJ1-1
TGTGCCAGCAGTGGCCACAGGAGAGAGGGAGCTTTCTTT
CASSGHRREGAFF
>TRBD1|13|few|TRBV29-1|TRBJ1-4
TGCAGCGTTCGACAGGGTTTCAATGAAAAACTGTTTTTT
CSVRQGFNEKLFF
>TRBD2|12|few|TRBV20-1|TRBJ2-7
TGCAGTGCTAGCAAGCGGGAGAGCGAGCAGTACTTC
CSASKRESEQYF
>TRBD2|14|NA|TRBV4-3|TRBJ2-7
TGCGCCAGCAGTCAGAACCGCGGGAGCTACGAGCAGTACTTC
CASSQNRGSYEQYF
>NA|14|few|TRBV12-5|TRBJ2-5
TGTGCTAGTGGTTGGTGGCAGACCCAAGAGACCCAGTACTTC
CASGWWQTQETQYF
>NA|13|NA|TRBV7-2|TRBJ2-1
TGTGCCAGCAGGACTAGTGGTTACAATGAGCAGTTCTTC
CASRTSGYNEQFF
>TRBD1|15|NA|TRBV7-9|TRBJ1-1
TGTGCCAGCAGCGGACCGGGACAGGGGACGTTTATTGCTTTCTTT
CASSGPGQGTFIAFF
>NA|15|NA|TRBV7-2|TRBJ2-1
TGTGCCAGCAGCTTAGAATATATTATGGACAATGAGCAGTTCTTC
CASSLEYIMDNEQFF
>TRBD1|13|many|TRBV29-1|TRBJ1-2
TGCAGCGTGCAGGGGGAGGCTAACTATGGCTACACCTTC
CSVQGEANYGYTF
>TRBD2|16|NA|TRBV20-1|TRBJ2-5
TGCAGTGCCGGGGGACTAGCGGGGGGAACCCAAGAGACCCAGTACTTC
CSAGGLAGGTQETQYF
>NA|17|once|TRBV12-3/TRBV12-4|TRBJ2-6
TGTGCCAGCACATTTGGGTCCGGGAACTCTGGGGCCAACGTCCTGACTTTC
CASTFGSGNSGANVLTF
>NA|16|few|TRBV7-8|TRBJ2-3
TGTGCCAGCAGCTCCCTATGGGAAAGGGGCACAGATACGCAGTATTTT
CASSSLWERGTDTQYF
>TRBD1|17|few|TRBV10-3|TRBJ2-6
TGTGCCATCAGTGCCGGGACAGGGGCCTCTGGGGCCAACGTCCTGACTTTC
CAISAGTGASGANVLTF
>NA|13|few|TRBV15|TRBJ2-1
TGTGCCACCAGCGGACTACTAGTGGATGAGCAGTTCTTC
CATSGLLVDEQFF
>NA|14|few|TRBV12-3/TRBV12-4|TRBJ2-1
TGTGCCAGCAGTTTATGGTCCAGGGACAATGAGCAGTTCTTC
CASSLWSRDNEQFF
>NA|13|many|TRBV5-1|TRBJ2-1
TGCGCCAGCAGCTTCCCCCAGGGTGATGAGCAGTTCTTC
CASSFPQGDEQFF
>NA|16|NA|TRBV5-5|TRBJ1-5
TGTGCCAGCAGCCTACAGGGAGGAGATAGCAATCAGCCCCAGCATTTT
CASSLQGGDSNQPQHF
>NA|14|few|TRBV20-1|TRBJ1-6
TGCAGTGCTAGGGGGCTCGCCTATAATTCACCCCTCCACTTT
CSARGLAYNSPLHF